The entry that follows covers one T cell receptor beta chain sequence. The antigen remains unidentified. These data belong to a study of OX40 agonist ivuxolimab in advanced cancers. Clones were read by immunoSEQ multiplex PCR, and TCRdb kept only the in-frame ones, dropping some. The table shows some 110,000 clones, with 85% to 95% occurring only once. Points from the study as a whole: The antigen specificity of the peripheral T cells (those that were expanded) was not determined.

The CDR3 sequence is 15 residues long. Germline V gene data show CDR1 as MNHNY and CDR2 as SVGAGI (reference sequence). Unmatched junction bases numbered 6, after V lost 5 bases and J lost 1 base. This clonotype was sampled from an adult with an advanced solid tumor such as melanoma, head and neck, liver or kidney cancer. V is TRBV6-6 and J is TRBJ2-3, with 7 bases fitting TRBD2. The sample consisted of CD4+ or CD8+ T cells sorted from blood, taken in a trial of the OX40 agonist ivuxolimab. CDR3 amino acids: CASSISGPRTDTQYF. CDR3 nucleotides: TGTGCCAGCAGTATTAGCGGGCCCCGCACAGATACGCAGTATTTT.